Here is one T cell receptor (beta chain) with its context. This clone has a single count. No antigen is known for it. Base quality data are lacking; no much larger clone is found one base away. Measured from the cysteine to the phenylalanine, the CDR3 is 14 residues long. Of all the DNA, just the CDR3 is kept, 42 bases in frame from base 1. CDR1 and CDR2 (MNHEY, SVGAGI) derive from the germline V gene. The trim is 6 bases for V and 2 bases for J, with a gap of 14 bases between the germline ends. At one collaborating source in Seattle, patients were enrolled during active infection and were followed longitudinally through the course of disease. Collaborating institutions collected whole blood in K2EDTA tubes following their own protocols. For TCRbeta analysis, collaborators shipped samples as frozen whole blood, isolated PBMCs, or DNA extracted from either of those sample types. The sample comes from a study of blood T cell repertoires in COVID-19 (dated by TCRdb to the early 2020s). Background on the whole study: Samples covering the acute and convalescent phases of COVID-19 were provided by collaborators in the United States, Italy and Spain. Samples were obtained from the ongoing ImmuneRACE study (first 160 participants) and from 1,000 to 1,500 subjects provided by 6 global collaborators. Nearly every sample came with metadata listing a de-identified subject ID, COVID-19 status, age in years and sex. Deeply sampled blood TCRbeta repertoires from subjects exposed to, actively infected with, or recovered from COVID-19 were included in the dataset. HLA class I and class II types, where available, came from metadata supplied by the sample provider rather than from assay-based typing. The repertoires were made available in a free public database intended to serve as a resource for research on the immune response to SARS-CoV-2. The material from the prospective study consisted of cDNA or gDNA derived from T cells, B-cell-depleted T cells, or PBMCs.

Study-wide conclusions, independent of this receptor: Clinical and demographic metadata were provided uncurated, with the amount varying by source and participant.

The immunoSEQ Assay, a bias-controlled multiplex PCR, was used to amplify TCRbeta CDR3 regions from genomic DNA. Regarding the original processing steps: The number of nucleated cells in each sample was estimated by amplification of reference gene primers within the assay. To quantify the absolute abundance of each unique TCRbeta CDR3 rearrangement, sequence reads were collapsed and filtered. Productive Simpson clonality was computed per sample as the square root of Simpson's diversity index over productive rearrangements. Not all clones reach the TCRdb copy of this immuneACCESS table, which keeps in-frame sequences only. Checked studies attribute under half of the gap to unresolved V genes and leave the rest unexplained. The V and J calls and the clone size are those of that table, but D and trimming were determined from the DNA. The table for this sample lists a few hundred thousand clones; approximately 88% of them were counted only once. Clones ranked in the top ten supply roughly 12% of the sample.

This TCR derives from a woman aged 50 to 60 with COVID-19, enrolled during active disease. The chain employs TRBV6-5 and TRBJ2-7; the D gene is possibly TRBD2, with 6 bases matching. The specimen was peripheral blood. The base sequence is TGTGCCAGCAGCACACCGGGGGTTACCTACGAGCAGTACTTC. This encodes CASSTPGVTYEQYF.